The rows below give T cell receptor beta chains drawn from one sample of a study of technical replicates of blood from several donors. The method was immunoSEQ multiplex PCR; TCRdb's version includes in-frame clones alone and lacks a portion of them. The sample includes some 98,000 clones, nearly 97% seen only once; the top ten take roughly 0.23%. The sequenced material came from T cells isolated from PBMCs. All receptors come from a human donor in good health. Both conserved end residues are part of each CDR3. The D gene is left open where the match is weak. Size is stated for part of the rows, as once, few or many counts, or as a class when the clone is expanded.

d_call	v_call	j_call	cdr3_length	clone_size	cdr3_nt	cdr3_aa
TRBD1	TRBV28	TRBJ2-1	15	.	TGTGCCAGCAGAAACCGGGACAGCCTACACAATGAGCAGTTCTTC	CASRNRDSLHNEQFF
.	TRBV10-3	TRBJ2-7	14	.	TGTGCCATCAGTGATTTCCCCCAGGGCTACGAGCAGTACTTC	CAISDFPQGYEQYF
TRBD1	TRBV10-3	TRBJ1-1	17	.	TGTGCCATCCGTCTATGGGACAGTCTCTCCATGAACACTGAAGCTTTCTTT	CAIRLWDSLSMNTEAFF
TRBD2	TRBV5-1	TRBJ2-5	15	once	TGCGCCAGCAGCCCCCGGGAGGCTGCGCAAGAGACCCAGTACTTC	CASSPREAAQETQYF
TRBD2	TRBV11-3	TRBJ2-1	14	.	TGTGCCAGCAGCTTAGGGCGGGAGTCCATTGAGCAGTTCTTC	CASSLGRESIEQFF
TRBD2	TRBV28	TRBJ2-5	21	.	TGTGCCAGCAGTTATGGCCCCCTCGGGACTAGCGGGAGACGACCCCCAGAGACCCAGTACTTC	CASSYGPLGTSGRRPPETQYF
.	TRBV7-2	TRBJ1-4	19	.	TGTGCCAGCAGCCCAGGGGCAACGAGTTTCCTCCGCCTTAATGAAAAACTGTTTTTT	CASSPGATSFLRLNEKLFF
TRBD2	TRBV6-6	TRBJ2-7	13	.	TGTGCCACCGCGGGGGAAGGGATCTACGAGCAGTACTTC	CATAGEGIYEQYF
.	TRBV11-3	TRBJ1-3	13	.	TGTGCCACCCAGGACAGCTCTGGAAACACCATATATTTT	CATQDSSGNTIYF
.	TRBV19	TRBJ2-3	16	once	TGTGCCAGTAGTATTTGGTGGAGCGGAAGCACAGATACGCAGTATTTT	CASSIWWSGSTDTQYF
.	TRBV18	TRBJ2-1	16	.	TGTGCCAGCTCACCGTGGGAAGGCGGACTGGGGAATGAGCAGTTCTTC	CASSPWEGGLGNEQFF
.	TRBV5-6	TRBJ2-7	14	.	TGTGCCAGCAGCTTGGGACTCACAACCTACGAGCAGTACTTC	CASSLGLTTYEQYF
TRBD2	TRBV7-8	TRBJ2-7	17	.	TGTGCCAGCAGCCGCCCGGGTATCAAGCGGGGGCCCTACGAGCAGTACTTC	CASSRPGIKRGPYEQYF
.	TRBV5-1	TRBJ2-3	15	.	TGCGCCAGCAGTCCCCCGGGACTTTCATCAGATACGCAGTATTTT	CASSPPGLSSDTQYF
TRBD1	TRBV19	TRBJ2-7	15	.	TGTGCCAGTAGTCTCTCGGGACAGGGAGCCGGGGAGCAGTACTTC	CASSLSGQGAGEQYF
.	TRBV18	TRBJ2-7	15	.	TGTGCCAGCTCACCACCGGGAAGGGGTTCCTACGAGCAGTACTTC	CASSPPGRGSYEQYF
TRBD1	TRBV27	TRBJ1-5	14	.	TGTGCCAGCGGGATGACAGGGGTCAATCAGCCCCAGCATTTT	CASGMTGVNQPQHF
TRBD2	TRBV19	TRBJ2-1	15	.	TGTGCCAGTAGGGGAGCTAGCGGGCGATACAATGAGCAGTTCTTC	CASRGASGRYNEQFF
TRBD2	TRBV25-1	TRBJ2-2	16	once	TGTGCCAGCAGTGTGATAGCGGGGGCCTACACCGGGGAGCTGTTTTTT	CASSVIAGAYTGELFF